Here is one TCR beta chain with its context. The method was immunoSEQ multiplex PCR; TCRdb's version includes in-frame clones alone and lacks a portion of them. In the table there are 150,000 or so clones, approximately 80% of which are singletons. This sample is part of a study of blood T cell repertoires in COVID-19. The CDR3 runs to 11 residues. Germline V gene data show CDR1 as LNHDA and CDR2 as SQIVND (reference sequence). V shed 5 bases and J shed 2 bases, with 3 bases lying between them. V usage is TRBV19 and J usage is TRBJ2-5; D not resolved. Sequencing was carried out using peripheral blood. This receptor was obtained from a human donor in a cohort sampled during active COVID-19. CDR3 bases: TGTGCCAGTAGTCCGCAAGAGACCCAGTACTTC. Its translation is CASSPQETQYF. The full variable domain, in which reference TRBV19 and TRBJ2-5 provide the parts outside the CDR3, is DGGITQSPKYLFRKEGQNVTLSCEQNLNHDAMYWYRQDPGQGLRLIYYSQIVNDFQKGDIAEGYSVSREKKESFPLTVTSAQKNPTAFYLCASSPQETQYFGPGTRLLVL.